One sample yielded the 8 T cell receptor beta chains listed below, sequenced in a study of somatic mutations in cytotoxic T cells in rheumatoid arthritis. TCRdb's copy holds only in-frame clones and misses some; the assay was immunoSEQ multiplex PCR. The data hold 20,000 to 25,000 clones, with approximately 78% observed a single time. Sequencing was done on a sample of CD8+ T cells sorted from blood. These receptors came from an adult with rheumatoid arthritis.

This chain joins TRBV29-1 and TRBJ2-2; TRBD2 agrees at 8 bases. The CDR3 spans 14 residues. Trimming took 5 bases from V and 7 from J; bases not matched to a gene: 9. The germline CDR1 and CDR2 sequences are SQVTM and ANQGSEA. The CDR3 coding sequence is TGCAGCGTTAAAACGGGACTAGAAAGCGGGGAGCTGTTTTTT. It yields the protein CSVKTGLESGELFF.

The chain combines TRBV6-4 with TRBJ2-3, with 9 bases matching TRBD2. Germline V gene lookup returns CDR1 MRHNA and CDR2 SNTAGT. Trimming took 2 bases from V and 5 from J; bases not matched to a gene: 5. This CDR3 has 15 amino acids. The CDR3 reads CASSDGAGGQDTQYF. CDR3 DNA: TGTGCCAGCAGTGACGGGGCGGGGGGGCAAGATACGCAGTATTTT.

The J gene is TRBJ2-1, the V gene TRBV5-1; no reliable D call. The CDR3 extends over 14 amino acids. V was trimmed by 5 bases and J by 3 bases, leaving 12 bases between them. Germline V gene lookup returns CDR1 SGHRS and CDR2 YFSETQ. CDR3 residues: CASSFGQNYNEQFF. Here the CDR3 DNA reads TGCGCCAGCAGTTTCGGTCAAAACTACAATGAGCAGTTCTTC.

This clone was seen only once. This chain joins TRBV11-3 and TRBJ2-1; 14 bases match TRBD2. This CDR3 spans 18 amino acids. V trimming: 1 base; J trimming: 4 bases; junction bases outside the gene matches: 6. The germline CDR1 and CDR2 sequences are SGHNT and YENEEA. The CDR3 protein is CASSLGLAGGKQYNEQFF. Here the CDR3 DNA reads TGTGCCAGCAGCTTAGGACTAGCGGGGGGGAAACAATACAATGAGCAGTTCTTC.

The chain uses TRBV5-1 and TRBJ1-6; TRBD1 aligns across 7 bases. Looked up from germline, CDR1 is SGHRS and CDR2 is YFSETQ. The CDR3 consists of 16 residues. Germline trimming cut 0 bases from V and 6 bases from J; bases unmatched to any gene: 6. This chain's CDR3 is CASSLAPQGGNSPLHF. CDR3 DNA: TGCGCCAGCAGCTTGGCCCCCCAGGGGGGTAATTCACCCCTCCACTTT.

The chain employs TRBV11-2 and TRBJ1-2; tentative D call: TRBD1 (5 bases). Germline CDR1 SGHAT, CDR2 FQNNGV. CDR3 length: 14 amino acids. Trimming left V 1 base short and J 4 bases short, with 10 bases between. CDR3 loop: CASSLARDAYGYTF. Written as DNA, the CDR3 is TGTGCCAGCAGCTTAGCGAGGGACGCCTATGGCTACACCTTC.

The chain carries TRBV7-8 and TRBJ1-5; 7 positions match TRBD1. The CDR3 is made up of 16 amino acids. V lost 3 bases, J lost 7 bases, and 12 bases stayed unmatched. From germline, CDR1 is SGHVS and CDR2 FQNEAQ. In DNA form, the CDR3 reads TGTGCCAGCAGCTTGAAGCGGGACAGCACCGACCAGCCCCAGCATTTT. Translated, it gives CASSLKRDSTDQPQHF. Full variable domain (outside the CDR3, taken from reference TRBV7-8 and TRBJ1-5): GAGVSQSPRYKVAKRGQDVALRCDPISGHVSLFWYQQALGQGPEFLTYFQNEAQLDKSGLPSDRFFAERPEGSVSTLKIQRTQQEDSAVYLCASSLKRDSTDQPQHFGDGTRLSIL.

This clone was observed a single time. The CDR3 DNA follows: TGTGCCAGCAGCCCAGGGTCCCGGTCGTCCGGGGAGCTGTTTTTT. This translates into CASSPGSRSSGELFF. This chain links TRBV9 with TRBJ2-2, with D tentatively TRBD1 (5 bases). Germline V gives CDR1 SGDLS, CDR2 YYNGEE. The CDR3 covers 15 residues. V was pared by 4 bases and J by 6 bases, with 16 bases between.